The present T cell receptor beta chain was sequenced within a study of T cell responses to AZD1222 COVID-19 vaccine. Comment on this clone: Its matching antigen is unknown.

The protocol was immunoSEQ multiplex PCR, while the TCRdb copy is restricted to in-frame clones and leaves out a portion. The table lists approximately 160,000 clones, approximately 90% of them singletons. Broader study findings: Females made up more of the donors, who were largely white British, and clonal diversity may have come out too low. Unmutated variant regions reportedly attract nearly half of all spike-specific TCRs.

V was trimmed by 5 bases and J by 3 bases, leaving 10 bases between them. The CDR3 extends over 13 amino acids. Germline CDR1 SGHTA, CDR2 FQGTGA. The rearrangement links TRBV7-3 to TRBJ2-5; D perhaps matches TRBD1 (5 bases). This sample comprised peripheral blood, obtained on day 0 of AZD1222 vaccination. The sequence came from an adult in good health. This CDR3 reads CASSASREETQYF. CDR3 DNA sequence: TGTGCCAGCAGCGCAAGCAGGGAAGAGACCCAGTACTTC. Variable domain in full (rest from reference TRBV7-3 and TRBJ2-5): GAGVSQTPSNKVTEKGKYVELRCDPISGHTALYWYRQSLGQGPEFLIYFQGTGAADDSGLPNDRFFAVRPEGSVSTLKIQRTERGDSAVYLCASSASREETQYFGPGTRLLVL.